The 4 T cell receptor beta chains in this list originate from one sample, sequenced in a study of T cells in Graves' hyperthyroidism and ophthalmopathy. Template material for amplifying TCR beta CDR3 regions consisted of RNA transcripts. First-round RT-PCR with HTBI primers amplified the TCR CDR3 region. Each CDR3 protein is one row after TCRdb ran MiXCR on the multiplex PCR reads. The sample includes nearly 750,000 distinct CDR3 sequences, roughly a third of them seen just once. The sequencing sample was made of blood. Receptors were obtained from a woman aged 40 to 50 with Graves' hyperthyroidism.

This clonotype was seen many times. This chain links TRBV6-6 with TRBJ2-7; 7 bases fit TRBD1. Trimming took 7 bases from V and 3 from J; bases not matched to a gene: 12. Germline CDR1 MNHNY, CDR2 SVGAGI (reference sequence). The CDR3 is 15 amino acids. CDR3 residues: CASTLTGDRGYEQYF. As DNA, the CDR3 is TGTGCCAGCACCTTAACTGGGGACAGAGGCTACGAGCAGTACTTC.

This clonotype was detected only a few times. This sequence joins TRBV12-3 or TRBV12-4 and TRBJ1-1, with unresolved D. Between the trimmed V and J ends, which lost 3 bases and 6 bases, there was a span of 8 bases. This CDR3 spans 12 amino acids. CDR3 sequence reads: CASSFGEPEAFF. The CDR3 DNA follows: TGTGCCAGCAGTTTCGGGGAACCTGAAGCTTTCTTT.

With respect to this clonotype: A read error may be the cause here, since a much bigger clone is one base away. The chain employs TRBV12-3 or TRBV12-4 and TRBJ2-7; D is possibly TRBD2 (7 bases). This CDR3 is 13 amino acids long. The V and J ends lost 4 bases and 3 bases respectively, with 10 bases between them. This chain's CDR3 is CASSWGGGYEQYF. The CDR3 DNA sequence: TGTGCCAGCAGTTGGGGAGGGGGCTACGAGCAGTACTTC.

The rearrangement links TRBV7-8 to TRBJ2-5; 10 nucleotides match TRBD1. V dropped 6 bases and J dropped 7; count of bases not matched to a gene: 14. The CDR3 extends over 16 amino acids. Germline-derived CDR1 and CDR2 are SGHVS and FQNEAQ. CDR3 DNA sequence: TGTGCCAGCAGTCTTAGACAGGGGGCGGATAAGGTGACCCAGTACTTC. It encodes CASSLRQGADKVTQYF.